This T cell receptor (beta chain) emerged from a study of T-cell reconstitution after alpha-beta-depleted transplantation in children. General study results and limits: Day-60 TCRbeta diversity that was high in some patients was derived from surviving recipient T cells and thymic progenitors.

A TCRbeta library incorporating unique molecular identifiers was prepared. One entry per CDR3 protein results from TCRdb running MiXCR on the PCR reads. The table records hundreds of thousands of distinct CDR3 sequences, 10% to 15% of them present only once. This clonotype was counted a few times. Its target is unknown. This clonotype was obtained from a male patient between 5 and 17 years old who had a stem cell transplant for acute myeloid leukemia, so the T cells may come from the graft donor. Sequenced here: PBMCs, mostly from graft donor cells, sampled 360 days after TCRalphabeta/CD19-depleted stem cell transplant.

As DNA, the CDR3 is TGCAGTGCTAGGGCCCGCGGGCCGGAAGATACGCAGTATTTT. Its protein product is CSARARGPEDTQYF. The chain combines TRBV20-1 with TRBJ2-3; TRBD2 is a possible D gene (5 bases). The CDR3 is made up of 14 amino acids. Germline CDR1 is DFQATT and CDR2 is SNEGSKA (reference sequence). V was pared by 3 bases and J by 5 bases, with 15 bases between.